This T cell receptor (beta chain) was sequenced for a study of cytomegalovirus exposure and HLA in healthy donors. The study ran its PCR with 60 Vbeta and 13 Jbeta primers. Only in-frame clones appear in the TCRdb table, and some are missing; sequencing was by immunoSEQ multiplex PCR. The sample includes 100,000 to 120,000 clones, just over 75% of them seen just once. Trimming removed 2 bases from V and 1 base from J, with 5 bases in between. Germline V lookup: CDR1 KGHSH, CDR2 LQKENI. This CDR3 has 13 amino acids. The receptor's source is a man aged 30-40 years in good health and CMV-seropositive. The sequencing sample was made of PBMCs. The rearrangement joins TRBV18 to TRBJ1-2; D perhaps matches TRBD1 (5 bases). The chain's CDR3 is CASSPDSNYGYTF. The CDR3 region has the DNA TGTGCCAGCTCACCAGACAGTAACTATGGCTACACCTTC.